Listed below are T cell receptor beta chains from one sample, sequenced in a study of blood T cell repertoires in COVID-19. Sequenced by immunoSEQ multiplex PCR; TCRdb stores in-frame clones only, minus some. The sample contains 180,000 or so clones, around 85% of which appear only once. Sequenced sample: peripheral blood. The receptor source for this set is an older person with COVID-19, enrolled during active disease. The CDR3 runs from the conserved cysteine through the conserved F or W. The D gene is left open where the match is weak. Where a row states a size, it is once, few, many or the class of an expanded clone; other rows omit it.

len: 15; v_gene: TRBV7-6; d_gene: .; abundance: .; j_gene: TRBJ2-3; CDR3nt: TGTGCCAGCAGCTTAGTAGGGGCCGCACAAGATACGCAGTATTTT; CDR3aa: CASSLVGAAQDTQYF
len: 15; v_gene: TRBV7-9; d_gene: .; abundance: once; j_gene: TRBJ2-5; CDR3nt: TGTGCCAGCAGTCCTTCCCAGGGGCAGACGGAGACCCAGTACTTC; CDR3aa: CASSPSQGQTETQYF
len: 15; v_gene: TRBV5-1; d_gene: .; abundance: .; j_gene: TRBJ1-5; CDR3nt: TGCGCCAGCAGCTTGACAGGGATCGGAGGTCAGCCCCAGCATTTT; CDR3aa: CASSLTGIGGQPQHF
len: 12; v_gene: TRBV2; d_gene: .; abundance: .; j_gene: TRBJ1-5; CDR3nt: TGTGCCAGCACTCAGGGGAGCCAGCCCCAGCATTTT; CDR3aa: CASTQGSQPQHF
len: 15; v_gene: TRBV7-2; d_gene: TRBD1; abundance: .; j_gene: TRBJ1-6; CDR3nt: TGTGCCAGCAGCGAAACCGGGACAGGGGCTTCACCCCTCCACTTT; CDR3aa: CASSETGTGASPLHF
len: 17; v_gene: TRBV24-1; d_gene: .; abundance: .; j_gene: TRBJ1-4; CDR3nt: TGTGCCGCGGATATCATGGGGGGACCAGACGGTGGTGAAAAACTGTTTTTT; CDR3aa: CAADIMGGPDGGEKLFF
len: 15; v_gene: TRBV7-2; d_gene: .; abundance: .; j_gene: TRBJ2-1; CDR3nt: TGTGCCAGCAGCTTGGGACTGGCTTCCTACAATGAGCAGTTCTTC; CDR3aa: CASSLGLASYNEQFF
len: 16; v_gene: TRBV5-1; d_gene: TRBD1; abundance: .; j_gene: TRBJ2-5; CDR3nt: TGCGCCAGCAGCTCTCAGGGGGACCTACCCCAAGAGACCCAGTACTTC; CDR3aa: CASSSQGDLPQETQYF
len: 15; v_gene: TRBV5-1; d_gene: .; abundance: .; j_gene: TRBJ2-2; CDR3nt: TGCGCCAGCAGCCTTCGACTAGGGGACACCGGGGAGCTGTTTTTT; CDR3aa: CASSLRLGDTGELFF
len: 15; v_gene: TRBV9; d_gene: TRBD2; abundance: .; j_gene: TRBJ2-1; CDR3nt: TGTGCCAGCAGCGCCCTCGGGGGGACTAACGATGAGCAGTTCTTC; CDR3aa: CASSALGGTNDEQFF
len: 15; v_gene: TRBV28; d_gene: TRBD2; abundance: .; j_gene: TRBJ2-7; CDR3nt: TGTGCCAGCAGTCTCGGACTAGCGGAAGCTTACGAGCAGTACTTC; CDR3aa: CASSLGLAEAYEQYF
len: 17; v_gene: TRBV13; d_gene: TRBD1; abundance: .; j_gene: TRBJ2-7; CDR3nt: TGTGCCAGCAGCTCAAAAACACAGACAGGGGGCTTCGACGAGCAGTACTTC; CDR3aa: CASSSKTQTGGFDEQYF
len: 13; v_gene: TRBV3-1/TRBV3-2; d_gene: .; abundance: .; j_gene: TRBJ1-1; CDR3nt: TGTGCCAGCAGCCAATCTAGAATCGGTGAAGCTTTCTTT; CDR3aa: CASSQSRIGEAFF
len: 13; v_gene: TRBV29-1; d_gene: TRBD1; abundance: .; j_gene: TRBJ2-7; CDR3nt: TGCAGCGTTGACGCGACAGGGGGGTACGAGCAGTACTTC; CDR3aa: CSVDATGGYEQYF
len: 14; v_gene: TRBV3-1/TRBV3-2; d_gene: .; abundance: few; j_gene: TRBJ2-7; CDR3nt: TGTGCCAGCAGCCAACTAAGAGCGGGTAGCGAGCAGTACTTC; CDR3aa: CASSQLRAGSEQYF
len: 16; v_gene: TRBV29-1; d_gene: .; abundance: .; j_gene: TRBJ1-1; CDR3nt: TGCAGCGTTCCGGAGCTAACCGGGACACCGAACACTGAAGCTTTCTTT; CDR3aa: CSVPELTGTPNTEAFF
len: 15; v_gene: TRBV19; d_gene: .; abundance: .; j_gene: TRBJ2-7; CDR3nt: TGTGCCAGTAGTATAAAGGACAGCCTTTTTTACGAGCAGTACTTC; CDR3aa: CASSIKDSLFYEQYF
len: 16; v_gene: TRBV7-2; d_gene: TRBD2; abundance: .; j_gene: TRBJ2-7; CDR3nt: TGTGCCAGCAGTCCACCGGGACTAGCGGAACCCTACGAGCAGTACTTC; CDR3aa: CASSPPGLAEPYEQYF
len: 19; v_gene: TRBV19; d_gene: .; abundance: .; j_gene: TRBJ1-6; CDR3nt: TGTGCCAGTAGGATCCTCGGCGGGGGCCCGAGCTCCTATAATTCACCCCTCCACTTT; CDR3aa: CASRILGGGPSSYNSPLHF
len: 15; v_gene: TRBV4-1; d_gene: .; abundance: .; j_gene: TRBJ1-4; CDR3nt: TGCGCCAGCAGCAAACAGGGAGCAACTAATGAAAAACTGTTTTTT; CDR3aa: CASSKQGATNEKLFF
len: 10; v_gene: TRBV20-1; d_gene: .; abundance: .; j_gene: TRBJ2-1; CDR3nt: TGCAGTGCTAGAGACGTTCAGCAGTTCTTC; CDR3aa: CSARDVQQFF
len: 15; v_gene: TRBV7-3; d_gene: TRBD2; abundance: .; j_gene: TRBJ2-3; CDR3nt: TGTGCCAGCAGCCAAGGCGGGGGAGTCACAGATACGCAGTATTTT; CDR3aa: CASSQGGGVTDTQYF
len: 15; v_gene: TRBV10-3; d_gene: .; abundance: .; j_gene: TRBJ1-1; CDR3nt: TGTGCCATCAGTGAGTCGATATTATCGCGGACTGAAGCTTTCTTT; CDR3aa: CAISESILSRTEAFF
len: 13; v_gene: TRBV2; d_gene: .; abundance: .; j_gene: TRBJ2-5; CDR3nt: TGTGCCAGCAGTGTAGAGACTAGAGAGACCCAGTACTTC; CDR3aa: CASSVETRETQYF
len: 11; v_gene: TRBV12-3/TRBV12-4; d_gene: .; abundance: .; j_gene: TRBJ2-3; CDR3nt: TGTGCCAGCAGTGTCGGAGATACGCAGTATTTT; CDR3aa: CASSVGDTQYF
len: 16; v_gene: TRBV30; d_gene: TRBD1; abundance: .; j_gene: TRBJ1-5; CDR3nt: TGTGCCTGGAGAGGCTTGCACAGGGGAGGCAATCAGCCCCAGCATTTT; CDR3aa: CAWRGLHRGGNQPQHF
len: 14; v_gene: TRBV27; d_gene: .; abundance: .; j_gene: TRBJ2-1; CDR3nt: TGTGCCAGCAGGAGAGACCGACTAGTGGATGAGCAGTTCTTC; CDR3aa: CASRRDRLVDEQFF
len: 15; v_gene: TRBV6-5; d_gene: TRBD1; abundance: .; j_gene: TRBJ1-5; CDR3nt: TGTGCCAGCAGTCGGACAGGGGTAGGCAATCAGCCCCAGCATTTT; CDR3aa: CASSRTGVGNQPQHF
len: 15; v_gene: TRBV2; d_gene: TRBD1; abundance: .; j_gene: TRBJ2-1; CDR3nt: TGTGCCAGCAGTGTAGACAGGGGGTCCTACAATGAGCAGTTCTTC; CDR3aa: CASSVDRGSYNEQFF
len: 16; v_gene: TRBV11-2; d_gene: TRBD2; abundance: .; j_gene: TRBJ2-1; CDR3nt: TGTGCCAGCAGCTCAACGGGGGGAAGCTCCTACAATGAGCAGTTCTTC; CDR3aa: CASSSTGGSSYNEQFF
len: 13; v_gene: TRBV11-3; d_gene: .; abundance: once; j_gene: TRBJ1-1; CDR3nt: TGTGCCAGCAGCCGCCAGGGAAACACTGAAGCTTTCTTT; CDR3aa: CASSRQGNTEAFF
len: 17; v_gene: TRBV7-2; d_gene: TRBD1; abundance: .; j_gene: TRBJ1-2; CDR3nt: TGTGCCAGCAGCCTTTCCTTATCCGGGACAGGAGCTTATGGCTACACCTTC; CDR3aa: CASSLSLSGTGAYGYTF
len: 17; v_gene: TRBV4-2; d_gene: TRBD2; abundance: .; j_gene: TRBJ2-7; CDR3nt: TGTGCCAGCAGCCAAGCGGCTAGCGGCCACCTCTCCTACGAGCAGTACTTC; CDR3aa: CASSQAASGHLSYEQYF
len: 15; v_gene: TRBV6-4; d_gene: .; abundance: .; j_gene: TRBJ1-2; CDR3nt: TGTGCCAGCAGTCCTGACTCGGGGTCTCGTTATGGCTACACCTTC; CDR3aa: CASSPDSGSRYGYTF
len: 15; v_gene: TRBV5-6; d_gene: TRBD2; abundance: .; j_gene: TRBJ2-3; CDR3nt: TGTGCCAGCAGCTTTGGATCGGGAGGGGTAGATACGCAGTATTTT; CDR3aa: CASSFGSGGVDTQYF
len: 18; v_gene: TRBV5-5; d_gene: TRBD1; abundance: .; j_gene: TRBJ2-2; CDR3nt: TGTGCCAGCAGCTTGGTAGGGATCGGGACAGGGGACACCGGGGAGCTGTTTTTT; CDR3aa: CASSLVGIGTGDTGELFF
len: 12; v_gene: TRBV28; d_gene: .; abundance: .; j_gene: TRBJ1-1; CDR3nt: TGTGCCAGTTATTCAGGGGACACTGAAGCTTTCTTT; CDR3aa: CASYSGDTEAFF
len: 14; v_gene: TRBV2; d_gene: .; abundance: .; j_gene: TRBJ1-2; CDR3nt: TGTGCCAGCACCCTTATATTGGGGGGCTATGGCTACACCTTC; CDR3aa: CASTLILGGYGYTF
len: 17; v_gene: TRBV15; d_gene: TRBD1; abundance: .; j_gene: TRBJ1-6; CDR3nt: TGTGCCACCAGCGCTTCTCGGGGACAGTCCCCAAATTCACCCCTCCACTTT; CDR3aa: CATSASRGQSPNSPLHF
len: 15; v_gene: TRBV7-8; d_gene: .; abundance: .; j_gene: TRBJ2-2; CDR3nt: TGTGCCAGCAGCCCCAGGACAGCTTACACCGGGGAGCTGTTTTTT; CDR3aa: CASSPRTAYTGELFF
len: 13; v_gene: TRBV6-5; d_gene: .; abundance: .; j_gene: TRBJ2-5; CDR3nt: TGTGCCAGCAAAGGACTGGGGTTGGAGACCCAGTACTTC; CDR3aa: CASKGLGLETQYF
len: 20; v_gene: TRBV28; d_gene: TRBD2; abundance: .; j_gene: TRBJ2-3; CDR3nt: TGTGCCAGCAGTTTTTCGTCAGTGACACGGACTAGCGGGAGTTTAGATACGCAGTATTTT; CDR3aa: CASSFSSVTRTSGSLDTQYF
len: 15; v_gene: TRBV7-2; d_gene: TRBD1; abundance: .; j_gene: TRBJ2-3; CDR3nt: TGTGCCAGCAGCTTAGCGGGACAGAGCACAGATACGCAGTATTTT; CDR3aa: CASSLAGQSTDTQYF
len: 14; v_gene: TRBV19; d_gene: TRBD1; abundance: few; j_gene: TRBJ1-4; CDR3nt: TGTGCCAGTAGTACAACAGGGGTTCTGGAAAAACTGTTTTTT; CDR3aa: CASSTTGVLEKLFF
len: 14; v_gene: TRBV30; d_gene: .; abundance: .; j_gene: TRBJ2-6; CDR3nt: TGTGCCTGGAGTTTCCGAGCTGGGGCCAACGTCCTGACTTTC; CDR3aa: CAWSFRAGANVLTF
len: 16; v_gene: TRBV2; d_gene: TRBD1; abundance: once; j_gene: TRBJ1-6; CDR3nt: TGTGCCAGCTCCGGGACCGGGACAGGGGACGGTTCACCCCTCCACTTT; CDR3aa: CASSGTGTGDGSPLHF
len: 16; v_gene: TRBV4-3; d_gene: TRBD1; abundance: .; j_gene: TRBJ2-2; CDR3nt: TGCGCCAGCAGCCTCTCAGGGGGCTCTATCACCGGGGAGCTGTTTTTT; CDR3aa: CASSLSGGSITGELFF
len: 14; v_gene: TRBV6-5; d_gene: TRBD1; abundance: .; j_gene: TRBJ1-5; CDR3nt: TGTGCCAGCCTCATTGGGACAGGGAGTCAGCCCCAGCATTTT; CDR3aa: CASLIGTGSQPQHF
len: 17; v_gene: TRBV25-1; d_gene: TRBD1; abundance: .; j_gene: TRBJ2-2; CDR3nt: TGTGCCAGCAGTGGCCGGGACAGGGGGCTTTACACCGGGGAGCTGTTTTTT; CDR3aa: CASSGRDRGLYTGELFF
len: 12; v_gene: TRBV5-1; d_gene: .; abundance: .; j_gene: TRBJ2-5; CDR3nt: TGCGCCAGCAGCTTTGGGGGGGAGACCCAGTACTTC; CDR3aa: CASSFGGETQYF
len: 15; v_gene: TRBV7-2; d_gene: TRBD1; abundance: .; j_gene: TRBJ1-5; CDR3nt: TGTGCCAGCAGCTCGGGGACAGGGAGCAATCAGCCCCAGCATTTT; CDR3aa: CASSSGTGSNQPQHF
len: 16; v_gene: TRBV4-1; d_gene: TRBD2; abundance: .; j_gene: TRBJ2-1; CDR3nt: TGCGCCAGCAGCCAAGATCGACTAGCGAGAAACAATGAGCAGTTCTTC; CDR3aa: CASSQDRLARNNEQFF
len: 12; v_gene: TRBV30; d_gene: .; abundance: .; j_gene: TRBJ1-5; CDR3nt: TGTGCCTGGAGTGTACAAAATCAGCCCCAGCATTTT; CDR3aa: CAWSVQNQPQHF
len: 11; v_gene: TRBV20-1; d_gene: .; abundance: .; j_gene: TRBJ2-1; CDR3nt: TGCCAGGCCCAGGACTACAATGAGCAGTTCTTC; CDR3aa: CQAQDYNEQFF
len: 16; v_gene: TRBV18; d_gene: TRBD1; abundance: .; j_gene: TRBJ2-3; CDR3nt: TGTGCCAGCTCACCACTCGTGACAGGGGTCACAGATACGCAGTATTTT; CDR3aa: CASSPLVTGVTDTQYF
len: 13; v_gene: TRBV12-3/TRBV12-4; d_gene: .; abundance: .; j_gene: TRBJ1-1; CDR3nt: TGTGCCAGCAGCTGCGTCGATGGCACTGAAGCTTTCTTT; CDR3aa: CASSCVDGTEAFF
len: 15; v_gene: TRBV25-1; d_gene: .; abundance: .; j_gene: TRBJ2-1; CDR3nt: TGTGCCAGCAGTGAACCCCTCGGGGCGGGGGCTGAGCAGTTCTTC; CDR3aa: CASSEPLGAGAEQFF
len: 16; v_gene: TRBV18; d_gene: .; abundance: .; j_gene: TRBJ1-1; CDR3nt: TGTGCCAGCTCACCACGGCCGGGAAGTCGGGACACTGAAGCTTTCTTT; CDR3aa: CASSPRPGSRDTEAFF